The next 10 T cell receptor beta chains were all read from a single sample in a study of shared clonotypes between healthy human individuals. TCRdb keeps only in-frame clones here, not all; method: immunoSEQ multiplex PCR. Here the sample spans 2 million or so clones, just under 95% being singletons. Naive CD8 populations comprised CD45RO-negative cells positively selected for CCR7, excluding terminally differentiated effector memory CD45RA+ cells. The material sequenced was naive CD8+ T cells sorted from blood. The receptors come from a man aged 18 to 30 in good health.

The CDR3 region has the DNA TGCGCCAGCAGCCAACCGGGACCCTCTCGTAGCACAGATACGCAGTATTTT. This translates into CASSQPGPSRSTDTQYF. The V call is TRBV4-1, the J call TRBJ2-3, with D perhaps given as TRBD1 or TRBD2 (5 bases each). This CDR3 region has 17 residues. Deletions cut 2 bases from V and 0 bases from J, with 15 bases between. Germline V gives CDR1 MGHRA, CDR2 YSYEKL.

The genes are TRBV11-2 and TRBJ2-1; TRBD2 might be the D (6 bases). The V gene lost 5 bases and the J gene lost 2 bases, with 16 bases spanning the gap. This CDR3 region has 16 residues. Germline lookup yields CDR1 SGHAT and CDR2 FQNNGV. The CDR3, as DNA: TGTGCCAGCAGCGCGTCCGGGGGTCCGACCTACAATGAGCAGTTCTTC. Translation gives CASSASGGPTYNEQFF.

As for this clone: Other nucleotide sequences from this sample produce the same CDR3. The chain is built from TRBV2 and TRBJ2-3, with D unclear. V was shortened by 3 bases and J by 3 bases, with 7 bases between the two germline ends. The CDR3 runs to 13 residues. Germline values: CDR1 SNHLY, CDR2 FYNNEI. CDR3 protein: CASSEAVTDTQYF. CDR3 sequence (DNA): TGTGCCAGCAGTGAGGCGGTTACAGATACGCAGTATTTT.

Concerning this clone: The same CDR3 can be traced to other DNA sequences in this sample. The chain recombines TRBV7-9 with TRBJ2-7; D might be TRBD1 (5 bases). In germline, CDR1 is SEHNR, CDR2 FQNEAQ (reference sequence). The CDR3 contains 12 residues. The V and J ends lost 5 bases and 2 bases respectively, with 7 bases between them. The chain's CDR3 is CASSEGAYEQYF. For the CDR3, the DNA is TGTGCCAGCAGCGAAGGGGCCTACGAGCAGTACTTC.

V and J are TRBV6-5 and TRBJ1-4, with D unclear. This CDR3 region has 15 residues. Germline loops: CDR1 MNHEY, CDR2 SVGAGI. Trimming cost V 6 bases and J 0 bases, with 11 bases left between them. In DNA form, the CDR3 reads TGTGCCAGCAGCCCTCTCCAGACAACTAATGAAAAACTGTTTTTT. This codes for CASSPLQTTNEKLFF.

Here the CDR3 DNA reads TGTGCCAGCAGCGTAGAAGGACTTCCGCAGTATTTT. It yields the protein CASSVEGLPQYF. The rearrangement joins TRBV9 to TRBJ2-3; D is perhaps TRBD2 (5 bases). The CDR3 has 12 amino acids. V lost 0 bases to trimming and J lost 10 bases, with 9 bases between them. The germline V gene encodes CDR1 SGDLS and CDR2 YYNGEE.

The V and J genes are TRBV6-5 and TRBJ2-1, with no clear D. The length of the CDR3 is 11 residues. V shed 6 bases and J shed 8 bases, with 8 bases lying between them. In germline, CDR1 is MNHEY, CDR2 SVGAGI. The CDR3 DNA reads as TGTGCCAGCAGACAAGGGCATGAGCAGTTCTTC. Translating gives CASRQGHEQFF.

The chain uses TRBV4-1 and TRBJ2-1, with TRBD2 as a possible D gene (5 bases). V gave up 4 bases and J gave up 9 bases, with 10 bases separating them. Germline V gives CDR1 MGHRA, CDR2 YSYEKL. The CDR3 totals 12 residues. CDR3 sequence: CASSPEGAEQFF. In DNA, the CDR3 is TGCGCCAGCAGCCCAGAGGGTGCTGAGCAGTTCTTC.

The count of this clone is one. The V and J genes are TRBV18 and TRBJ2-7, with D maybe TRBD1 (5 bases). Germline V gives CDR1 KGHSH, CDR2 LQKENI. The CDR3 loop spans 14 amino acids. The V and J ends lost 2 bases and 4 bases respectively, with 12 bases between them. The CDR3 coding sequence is TGTGCCAGCTCACCAAAGGGGCGGATATACGAGCAGTACTTC. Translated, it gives CASSPKGRIYEQYF.

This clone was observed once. CDR3 amino acids: CASSLGSHYEQYF. CDR3 coding DNA: TGTGCCAGCAGCCTCGGGTCCCATTACGAGCAGTACTTC. The chain carries TRBV9 and TRBJ2-7, with D unresolved. CDR1 is SGDLS and CDR2 is YYNGEE in the germline V gene. V gave up 4 bases and J gave up 4 bases, with 12 bases separating them. The CDR3 runs to 13 residues.